A selection of T cell receptor beta chains follows, all from one sample in a study of T cell responses to AZD1222 COVID-19 vaccine. Data came from immunoSEQ multiplex PCR; TCRdb stores just in-frame clones and leaves some out. The data show around 150,000 clones, around 90% seen once. The input for sequencing was peripheral blood, taken on day 0 of AZD1222 vaccination. The receptors here all came from an adult in good health. Each CDR3 is given with its conserved first and last residue. D genes are given only for firm matches. For some rows the clone size is stated as once, few or many, or as a class when expanded; others skip it.

TRBJ2-1 - TRBV27 - TGTGCCAGCAGTCCCAGACGGCCGAGCTCCTACAATGAGCAGTTCTTC CASSPRRPSSYNEQFF
TRBJ1-1 - TRBV4-3 - TGCGCCAGCAGCCAGGGGATGAACACTGAAGCTTTCTTT CASSQGMNTEAFF
TRBJ1-3 - TRBV2 - TGTGCCAGCAGTGGGTCGAGGGGGGCTGGAAACACCATATATTTT CASSGSRGAGNTIYF
TRBJ1-2 - TRBV5-1 - TGCGCCAGCAGTGAGGCGACAGCTAACTATGGCTACACCTTC CASSEATANYGYTF
TRBJ1-6 - TRBV9 - TGTGCCAGCAGCGGGCCCTCCCAGGCGGTTAGTAATTCACCCCTCCACTTT CASSGPSQAVSNSPLHF
TRBJ1-6 - TRBV7-9 TRBD1 TGTGCCAGCAGCACCGGGACAGGGGGTAATTCACCCCTCCACTTT CASSTGTGGNSPLHF
TRBJ1-6 - TRBV11-2 TRBD1 TGTGCCAGCAGCCCAGGGGGCGGCTATAATTCACCCCTCCACTTT CASSPGGGYNSPLHF
TRBJ1-1 - TRBV7-8 TRBD1 TGTGCCAGCAGTCCACAGGGGACTGAAGCTTTCTTT CASSPQGTEAFF
TRBJ2-3 few TRBV5-6 - TGTGCCAGCAGCCCCCTAGGGCCCGCAGATACGCAGTATTTT CASSPLGPADTQYF
TRBJ2-1 - TRBV29-1 TRBD1 TGCAGCGTTGAGAAGGACAGGGTTGAGCAGTTCTTC CSVEKDRVEQFF
TRBJ2-3 - TRBV15 - TGTGCCACCAGCAGAGAACAGGGAGTCGATACGCAGTATTTT CATSREQGVDTQYF
TRBJ2-1 once TRBV2 - TGTGCCAGCAGTTTTCAGCAAGCCTCCTACAATGAGCAGTTCTTC CASSFQQASYNEQFF
TRBJ1-5 few TRBV19 - TGTGCCAGTAGTAGAAGCGGTTTACAGCCCCAGCATTTT CASSRSGLQPQHF
TRBJ2-1 - TRBV19 TRBD2 TGTGCCAGTAGTAAAAGCGGGGGGAGTTTTAATGAGCAGTTCTTC CASSKSGGSFNEQFF
TRBJ1-3 - TRBV30 - TGTGCCTGGAGTGCAGCAGGATTAGGAAACACCATATATTTT CAWSAAGLGNTIYF
TRBJ2-1 - TRBV24-1 TRBD1 TGTGCCACCAGTGACCCGACAGGGGGCAGTGTCAATGAGCAGTTCTTC CATSDPTGGSVNEQFF
TRBJ1-3 - TRBV4-1 - TGCGCCAGCAGCCAAGACGACCTAATCTCTGGAAACACCATATATTTT CASSQDDLISGNTIYF
TRBJ1-2 - TRBV6-4 - TGTGCCAGCAGTGACTCGGAAGGGAATGGCTACACCTTC CASSDSEGNGYTF
TRBJ2-2 - TRBV7-9 - TGTGCCGTAGCGCAGCCGAACACCGGGGAGCTGTTTTTT CAVAQPNTGELFF
TRBJ1-2 - TRBV19 - TGTGCCAGTAGTATGGGTATTCGCCTAGGGGGCTACACCTTC CASSMGIRLGGYTF
TRBJ1-5 - TRBV28 TRBD1 TGTGCCAGCAGGCAGGGGGGTTGGTGGGAGGTATATAGCAATCAGCCCCAGCATTTT CASRQGGWWEVYSNQPQHF
TRBJ1-2 - TRBV19 - TGTGCCAGTAGTATAGGGTTGCTCATCGCGGGGGCCGATGGCTACACCTTC CASSIGLLIAGADGYTF
TRBJ2-1 - TRBV4-2 - TGTGCCAGCAGCCCGACCGGGGCTAGCTCCTACAATGAGCAGTTCTTC CASSPTGASSYNEQFF
TRBJ2-5 - TRBV5-6 TRBD2 TGTGCCAGCAGCTTTTCGGGACTAGCGGGAGCTCCGCAAGAGACCCAGTACTTC CASSFSGLAGAPQETQYF
TRBJ2-7 - TRBV28 - TGTGCCAGCAGGAGGACAACGAGCTCCTACGAGCAGTACTTC CASRRTTSSYEQYF
TRBJ1-1 - TRBV3-1/TRBV3-2 - TGTGCCAGCAGCCAAGATCAAGGGGGGTACACTGAAGCTTTCTTT CASSQDQGGYTEAFF
TRBJ1-1 - TRBV27 - TGTGCCAGCAGTCACTCTTGGGGAGCTTTCTTT CASSHSWGAFF
TRBJ2-6 - TRBV11-2 TRBD1 TGTGCCAGCAGCAGAGACAGGGTTTCTGGGGCCAACGTCCTGACTTTC CASSRDRVSGANVLTF
TRBJ2-7 - TRBV6-5 - TGTGCCAGCAGTTACCAGAGGGGCAGGGTCTCCTACGAGCAGTACTTC CASSYQRGRVSYEQYF
TRBJ2-6 few TRBV5-1 - TGCGCCAGCAGCTTTAGCTCTGGGGCCAACGTCCTGACTTTC CASSFSSGANVLTF
TRBJ2-7 - TRBV7-9 TRBD1 TGTGCCAGCAGCCCGAGGGACAGGGGCCACGAGCAGTACTTC CASSPRDRGHEQYF
TRBJ2-2 - TRBV19 TRBD1 TGTGCCAGTAGTAGCCTGGGACAGGGGGTTAGCGGGGAGCTGTTTTTT CASSSLGQGVSGELFF
TRBJ2-1 - TRBV6-5 - TGTGCCAGCAGTTACTCTATACAGGCTCCCTACAATGAGCAGTTCTTC CASSYSIQAPYNEQFF